The 14 T cell receptor beta chains reported below all come from one sample, sequenced in a study of blood T cell repertoires in COVID-19. Sequencing was performed with immunoSEQ multiplex PCR; in TCRdb, only in-frame clones are kept and a portion is missing. The top ten hold about 0.93% of the sample, which has roughly 250,000 clones, approximately 81% seen once. Sequencing was done on a sample of peripheral blood. These receptors all come from a man between 35 and 55 years old with acute or convalescent COVID-19.

The CDR3 here is CASSLGAANYGYTF. For the CDR3, the DNA is TGTGCCAGCAGCTTAGGGGCAGCCAACTATGGCTACACCTTC. The gene calls are TRBV7-2 and TRBJ1-2; D call uncertain. V was pared by 1 base and J by 2 bases, with 8 bases between. CDR1 is SGHTA, CDR2 FQGNSA, per germline. The CDR3 is made up of 14 amino acids.

This chain joins TRBV15 and TRBJ1-3; no definite D call. Germline CDR1 LNHNV, CDR2 YYDKDF (reference sequence). The CDR3 is 14 amino acids. The V gene lost 10 bases and the J gene lost 4 bases, with 17 bases spanning the gap. This CDR3 is CASSSRNVGNTIYF. CDR3 sequence (DNA): TGTGCCAGTTCAAGTAGAAACGTGGGAAACACCATATATTTT.

This clone was counted a single time. The chain employs TRBV21-1 and TRBJ1-3. TRBV21-1 constitutes a pseudogene. CDR3 length equals 19 residues. CDR3 sequence reads: CASSTPPRRRGGGGNTIYF. The CDR3, as DNA: TGTGCCAGCAGCACCCCTCCGCGACGGCGCGGCGGGGGGGGAAACACCATATATTTT.

The rearrangement links TRBV19 to TRBJ2-4; possibly TRBD1 for D (6 bases). Germline CDR1 reads LNHDA; CDR2 reads SQIVND (reference sequence). V was shortened by 6 bases and J by 7 bases, with 22 bases between the two germline ends. The CDR3 sequence is 16 residues long. The CDR3 region has the DNA TGTGCCAGTAGCCCTGGGTGGGGGCCGTATTTGAACATTCAGTACTTC. It translates to CASSPGWGPYLNIQYF.

The chain uses TRBV11-2 and TRBJ2-2, with D perhaps matching TRBD1 (6 bases). Between the trimmed V and J ends, which lost 2 bases and 7 bases, there was a span of 8 bases. The CDR3 spans 13 residues. Germline V lookup: CDR1 SGHAT, CDR2 FQNNGV. CDR3 coding DNA: TGTGCCAGCAGCTTATGGGGGCTCGGGGAGCTGTTTTTT. This gives the protein CASSLWGLGELFF.

This chain uses TRBV4-1 with TRBJ2-3; TRBD1 matches at 7 bases. The CDR3 is made up of 16 amino acids. From germline, CDR1 is MGHRA and CDR2 YSYEKL. With 4 bases clipped from V and 8 bases from J, the junction kept 15 bases outside the gene matches. The CDR3 loop reads CASSPIQGTVLGTQYF. Written as DNA, the CDR3 is TGCGCCAGCAGCCCTATCCAAGGGACAGTGTTAGGTACGCAGTATTTT.

The chain couples TRBV5-5 to TRBJ1-5; D unclear. Trimming removed 0 bases from V and 1 base from J, with 5 bases in between. The germline V gene has CDR1 SGHKS and CDR2 YYEKEE (reference sequence). There are 14 residues in the CDR3. The CDR3 is CASSLDRSNQPQHF. The CDR3, as DNA: TGTGCCAGCAGCTTGGACAGAAGCAATCAGCCCCAGCATTTT.

This sequence joins TRBV5-1 and TRBJ1-2; D gene ambiguous. CDR1 is SGHRS and CDR2 is YFSETQ in the germline V gene. Trimming took off 2 bases at V and 3 bases at J, with 14 bases between the two ends. The CDR3 spans 15 residues. The CDR3 protein is CASSFSLGADYGYTF. The CDR3 nucleotides are TGCGCCAGCAGCTTCTCCCTGGGAGCCGACTATGGCTACACCTTC.

This chain connects TRBV27 to TRBJ1-1, with a tentative D call TRBD1 (5 bases). The CDR3 has 14 amino acids. V lost 3 bases, J lost 5 bases, and 13 bases lay in between. CDR1 and CDR2 from the germline V gene are MNHEY and SMNVEV (reference sequence). In DNA form, the CDR3 reads TGTGCCAGCAGTTTTCGCAGGGCTGGAACTGAAGCTTTCTTT. Translated, it gives CASSFRRAGTEAFF.

This clone was seen a handful of times. V and J are TRBV3-1 (or the pseudogene TRBV3-2) and TRBJ2-7; 9 bases are shared with TRBD1. Trimming took 5 bases from V and 0 from J; bases not matched to a gene: 8. The CDR3 is 16 residues long. The V gene's germline CDR1 is LGHDT and CDR2 YNNKEL (reference sequence). This CDR3 reads CASSATWTGVSYEQYF. The CDR3, as DNA: TGTGCCAGCAGCGCCACGTGGACAGGGGTCTCCTACGAGCAGTACTTC.

The chain carries TRBV7-9 and TRBJ1-6; 7 positions match TRBD1. Looked up from germline, CDR1 is SEHNR and CDR2 is FQNEAQ (reference sequence). V dropped 4 bases and J dropped 10; count of bases not matched to a gene: 4. This CDR3 contains 13 residues. CDR3 coding DNA: TGTGCCAGCAGCTCATGGACAGGATCACCCCTCCACTTT. It translates to CASSSWTGSPLHF.

V usage is TRBV19 and J usage is TRBJ1-6; D might be TRBD1 (5 bases). This CDR3 contains 15 residues. Germline assignment: CDR1 LNHDA and CDR2 SQIVND (reference sequence). Trimming shortened V by 5 bases and J by 3 bases, and 11 bases separated the two germline ends. CDR3 region: CASSAQGHYNSPLHF. The CDR3 region has the DNA TGTGCCAGTAGTGCGCAGGGCCACTATAATTCACCCCTCCACTTT.

The gene calls are TRBV7-3 and TRBJ2-2, with 12 nucleotides matching TRBD2. V lost 5 bases and J lost 6; bases outside the gene matches: 4. This CDR3 contains 15 residues. Germline values: CDR1 SGHTA, CDR2 FQGTGA. This CDR3 is CASSPSSGGAGELFF. CDR3 bases: TGTGCCAGCAGCCCCTCTAGCGGGGGGGCCGGGGAGCTGTTTTTT. The entire variable domain, with the rest obtained from reference TRBV7-3 and TRBJ2-2, is as follows: GAGVSQTPSNKVTEKGKYVELRCDPISGHTALYWYRQSLGQGPEFLIYFQGTGAADDSGLPNDRFFAVRPEGSVSTLKIQRTERGDSAVYLCASSPSSGGAGELFFGEGSRLTVL.

The chain links TRBV5-1 to TRBJ1-2; D gene ambiguous. Per the germline V gene, CDR1 is SGHRS and CDR2 is YFSETQ. The CDR3 runs 13 residues. The ends were cut back, 0 bases at V and 8 bases at J, with 11 bases in the middle. Written as DNA, the CDR3 is TGCGCCAGCAGCTTGGATCCGAGGGCCGGCTACACCTTC. It specifies CASSLDPRAGYTF.